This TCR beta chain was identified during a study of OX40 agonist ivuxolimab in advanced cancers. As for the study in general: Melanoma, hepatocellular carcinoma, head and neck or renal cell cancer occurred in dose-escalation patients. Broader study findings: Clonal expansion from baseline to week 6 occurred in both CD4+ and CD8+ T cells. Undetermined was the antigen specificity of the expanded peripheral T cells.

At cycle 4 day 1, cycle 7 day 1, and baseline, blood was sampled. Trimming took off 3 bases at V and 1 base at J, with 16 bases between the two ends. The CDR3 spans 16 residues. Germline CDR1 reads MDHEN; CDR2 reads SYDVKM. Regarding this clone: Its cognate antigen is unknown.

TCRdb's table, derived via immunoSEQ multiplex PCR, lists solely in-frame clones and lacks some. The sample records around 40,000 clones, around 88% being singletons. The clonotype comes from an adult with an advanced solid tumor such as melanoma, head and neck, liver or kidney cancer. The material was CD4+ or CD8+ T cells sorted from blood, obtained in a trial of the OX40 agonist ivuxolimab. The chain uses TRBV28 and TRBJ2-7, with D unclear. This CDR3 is CASSFSFRTLSYEQYF. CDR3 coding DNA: TGTGCCAGCAGTTTTAGTTTCCGTACGTTGTCCTACGAGCAGTACTTC.